This T cell receptor beta chain comes out of a study of blood T cell repertoires in COVID-19 (dated by TCRdb to about 2020). Study-level background: Samples from collaborators originated in the United States, Italy and Spain and spanned both the acute and convalescent phases of COVID-19. The prospective study material was composed of cDNA or gDNA derived from T cells, B-cell-depleted T cells, or PBMCs. Samples came from the ongoing ImmuneRACE study (first 160 participants) plus 1,254 subjects from 6 global collaborators. Sample metadata almost always included a de-identified subject ID, COVID-19 status, age in years and sex. Where available, HLA class I and class II types were taken from metadata supplied by the sample provider and were not determined by assay-based typing. The dataset comprised deeply sampled blood TCRbeta repertoires from subjects exposed to, actively infected with, or recovered from COVID-19. The repertoires were made available in a free public database intended to serve as a resource for research on the immune response to SARS-CoV-2.

Findings and caveats that apply to the study as a whole: The quantity of clinical and demographic metadata differed by source and by participant and was supplied without curation.

Participants in the prospective study were aged roughly 18 to 100 years, lived in 24 United States geographic areas, and enrolled through a virtual design. In the prospective study, cohorts were assigned on the basis of participant-reported clinical history obtained from a screening survey and a study questionnaire. Each participant in the prospective study had whole blood, serum and a nasopharyngeal or oropharyngeal swab collected by mobile phlebotomists. Participants in the prospective study had the option to provide additional blood draws and questionnaires over a roughly 2-month period. Before DNA extraction, prospective study blood samples were shipped either frozen or at room temperature. Comments on this clone: It lacks a known antigen. No clone much larger than this one lies a single base away; base qualities are absent.

CDR1 GTSNPN and CDR2 SVGIG are derived from the germline V gene (reference sequence). Deletion took 1 base off V and 7 bases off J, with a span of 23 bases between the germline ends. The CDR3 contains 18 residues, cysteine and phenylalanine counted. Only the CDR3 DNA stays, 54 bases, in frame from base 1. TCRbeta CDR3 regions were amplified from genomic DNA by means of the immunoSEQ Assay, a bias-controlled multiplex PCR. The original methods were these. Nucleated cell counts per sample were estimated from amplification of reference gene primers within the assay. To quantify the absolute abundance of each unique TCRbeta CDR3 rearrangement, sequence reads were collapsed and filtered. For each sample, productive Simpson clonality was calculated by taking the square root of Simpson's diversity index across productive rearrangements. This immuneACCESS table, as held by TCRdb, lists in-frame sequences with V and J called but not all clones. Of the missing ones, under half trace to an unresolved V gene in checked studies; the others have no known cause. V, J and clone size are taken as reported in that table, and D and trimming were inferred from the DNA itself. The sample profile shows about 50,000 clones; 70% to 80% of them were found once. The ten top clones hold under 6.5% of the sample.

The chain joins TRBV30 to TRBJ1-6; the D gene identity is not certain. Sequencing was done on a sample of PBMCs or T cells enriched from blood (not recorded which). The receptor comes from a woman aged 50 to 65 with acute COVID-19. This receptor carries the CDR3 CAWSAPPTALSTNSPLHF. The bases read TGTGCCTGGAGTGCCCCTCCAACTGCGCTGTCGACAAATTCACCCCTCCACTTT.